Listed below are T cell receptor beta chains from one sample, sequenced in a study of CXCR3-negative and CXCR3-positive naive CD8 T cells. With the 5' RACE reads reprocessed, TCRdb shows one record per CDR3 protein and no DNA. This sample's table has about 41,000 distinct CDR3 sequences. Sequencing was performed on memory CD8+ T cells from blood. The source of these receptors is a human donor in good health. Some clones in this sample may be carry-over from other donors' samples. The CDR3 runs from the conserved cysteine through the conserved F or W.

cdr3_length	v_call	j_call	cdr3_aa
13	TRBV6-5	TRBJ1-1	CASSYLTDREAFF
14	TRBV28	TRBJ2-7	CASSFSGTSDEQYF
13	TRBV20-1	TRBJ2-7	CSVRNLNSYEQYF
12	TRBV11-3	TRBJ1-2	CASSLGRYGYTF
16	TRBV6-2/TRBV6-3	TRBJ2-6	CATRRDENSGANVLTF
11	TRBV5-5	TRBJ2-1	CASSFITAQFF
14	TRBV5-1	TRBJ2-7	CASSLGQGAFEQYF
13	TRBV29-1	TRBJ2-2	CSGVRGDTGELFF
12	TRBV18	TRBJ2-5	CASSPGGETQYF
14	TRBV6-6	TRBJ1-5	CASSLQGMTQPQHF
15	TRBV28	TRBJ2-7	CASSLTMASTNEQYF
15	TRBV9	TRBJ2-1	CASSVSRGGPNEQFF